This T cell receptor beta chain was observed in a study of Graves' ophthalmopathy and Graves' hyperthyroidism. Overall study: The authors defined stable hyperthyroidism as no ophthalmopathy within 18 months of follow-up.

Amplifying from RNA transcripts, the study obtained TCR beta CDR3 regions. The first-round RT-PCR employed HTBI primers together with the Qiagen OneStep RT-PCR kit. A multiplex PCR was then performed as the second round. MiXCR, applied by TCRdb to the multiplex PCR reads, yields one record per CDR3 protein. The data show around 590,000 distinct CDR3 sequences, about two fifths seen once. Germline V gives CDR1 SNHLY, CDR2 FYNNEI. The CDR3 is 11 residues long. V shed 4 bases and J shed 7 bases, with 7 bases lying between them. Diagnosis was based on clinical symptoms, serum thyroxine, TRAb, thyroid ultrasound and orbital computed tomography. Many counts were recorded for this clonotype.

Sequencing was done on a sample of peripheral blood or thyroid tissue (not recorded which). J is TRBJ2-5 and V is TRBV2; D possibly corresponds to TRBD2 (5 bases). The origin of this receptor is an adult man with Graves' hyperthyroidism. In DNA form, the CDR3 reads TGTGCCAGCAGTGGAGGAGGGACCCAGTACTTC. Protein product: CASSGGGTQYF.